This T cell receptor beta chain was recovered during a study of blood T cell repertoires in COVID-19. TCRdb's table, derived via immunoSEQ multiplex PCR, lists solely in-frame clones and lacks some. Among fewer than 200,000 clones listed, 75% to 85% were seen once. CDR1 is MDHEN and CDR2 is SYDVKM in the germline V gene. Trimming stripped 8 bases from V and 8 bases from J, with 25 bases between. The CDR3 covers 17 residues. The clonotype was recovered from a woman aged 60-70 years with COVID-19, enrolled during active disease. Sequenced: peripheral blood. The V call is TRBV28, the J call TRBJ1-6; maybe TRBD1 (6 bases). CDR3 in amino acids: CASARYLGHLSDSPLHF. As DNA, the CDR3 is TGTGCCAGCGCGCGATACCTGGGACACCTTTCTGATTCACCCCTCCACTTT.